This TCR beta chain was profiled in a study of blood T cell repertoires in COVID-19. On the study more broadly: The origin of the acute and convalescent COVID-19 samples was the United States, Italy and Spain.

As handled by the study authors: From reference gene primer amplification, estimates of nucleated cell counts were derived. Clones were sequenced by immunoSEQ multiplex PCR, and TCRdb holds only the in-frame ones, with some missing. The V and J calls and the clone size are those of that table, but D and trimming were determined from the DNA. The sample consists of a few hundred thousand clones, about 80% of them appearing once. Source material: peripheral blood. The receptor was derived from a young man who had recovered from COVID-19.

CDR3 DNA sequence: TGCAGTGCTAGTGAAGGCGGGCGGGGATTGACCCAGTACTTC. This translates into CSASEGGRGLTQYF. The chain links TRBV20-1 to TRBJ2-5; TRBD2 might be the D (6 bases). Germline loops: CDR1 DFQATT, CDR2 SNEGSKA (reference sequence). The CDR3 totals 14 residues. Between the trimmed V and J ends, which lost 3 bases and 7 bases, there was a span of 18 bases.